These 27 T cell receptor beta chains came from one sample sequenced in a study of spatial heterogeneity in lung cancer (dated by TCRdb to between 2018 and 2021). The method was 5' RACE. The sequencer listed for this sample is NextSeq 500. The raw public reads went through TCRdb reprocessing: fastp at Q25, MiXCR clone calling, in-frame beta chains kept. Rows with one shared CDR3 protein collapse into an entry with the most common genes and DNA. Present in this sample are about 25,000 distinct CDR3 sequences, approximately 6% of which were seen just once. Roughly a fifth of the sample comes from the top ten. The sample's time point label, decoded: blood at routine non-recurrence follow-up after resection. TCR sequencing used whole RNA extracted from tumor and nontumor lung tissue, or from cryopreserved PBMC samples, without cell sorting. The source material was PBMCs, sampled at follow-up. The receptors were gathered from a male donor with early-stage non-small cell lung cancer.

This chain uses TRBV23-1 with TRBJ2-7; TRBD2 aligns across 14 bases. TRBV23-1 is marked as an open reading frame, function uncertain. This CDR3 spans 16 amino acids. V shed 2 bases and J 0 bases; nucleotides not matched to a gene: 0. The CDR3: CASSQGLAGGSYEQYV. In DNA, the CDR3 is TGCGCCAGCAGTCAAGGACTAGCGGGAGGCTCCTACGAGCAGTACGTC.

This clonotype appeared many times. The chain is built from TRBV5-4 and TRBJ1-3; D not resolved. The length of the CDR3 is 14 residues. CDR1 and CDR2 (germline): SGHNT, YYREEE (reference sequence). Trimming pared 3 bases from V and 1 base from J, leaving 8 bases between. CDR3 DNA: TGTGCCAGCAGCTCAGTCTTTTCTGGAAACACCATATATTTT. Encoded protein: CASSSVFSGNTIYF.

This clonotype was recorded many times. The DNA of the CDR3 is TGTGCCAGCAGCCAAACGCAGGGGGCAGCTTTCTTT. It specifies CASSQTQGAAFF. The rearrangement joins TRBV3-1 to TRBJ1-1, with TRBD1 identical over 8 bases. The V gene end was trimmed by 2 bases and the J gene end by 10 bases; junction bases not matched to a gene: 3. CDR1 and CDR2 (germline): LGHDT, YNNKEL (reference sequence). There are 12 residues in the CDR3.

This clonotype has more than one count but fewer than ten. The CDR3 reads CASSLAQGYTGELFF. The CDR3 DNA follows: TGTGCCAGCAGCTTAGCTCAGGGCTACACCGGGGAGCTGTTTTTT. The chain recombines TRBV7-3 with TRBJ2-2, with a possible D match to TRBD1 (5 bases). V lost 2 bases and J lost 3, with 10 bases in between. The CDR3 runs to 15 residues. Per germline, CDR1 SGHTA and CDR2 FQGTGA. Together with reference TRBV7-3 and TRBJ2-2, the CDR3 gives the full variable domain: GAGVSQTPSNKVTEKGKYVELRCDPISGHTALYWYRQSLGQGPEFLIYFQGTGAADDSGLPNDRFFAVRPEGSVSTLKIQRTERGDSAVYLCASSLAQGYTGELFFGEGSRLTVL.

The table lists this clonotype with many counts. CDR3 residues: CASSQWTGRNIQYF. The CDR3 DNA sequence: TGTGCCAGCAGCCAATGGACGGGGAGGAACATTCAGTACTTC. J is TRBJ2-4 and V is TRBV3-1; D is possibly TRBD2 (6 bases). CDR1 is LGHDT and CDR2 is YNNKEL in the germline V gene (reference sequence). The CDR3 consists of 14 residues. Trimming removed 2 bases from V and 7 bases from J, with 12 bases in between.

The chain is built from TRBV24-1 and TRBJ2-1; the match to TRBD1 covers 7 bases. Trimming removed 4 bases from V and 0 bases from J; junction bases left unmatched: 5. CDR1 and CDR2 from the germline V gene are KGHDR and SFDVKD. The CDR3 length is 16 residues. The CDR3 sequence is CATSDWDSRSYNEQFF. CDR3 sequence (DNA): TGTGCCACCAGTGACTGGGACAGCCGCTCCTACAATGAGCAGTTCTTC.

Many counts were recorded for this clonotype. The V and J genes are TRBV6-2 or TRBV6-3 and TRBJ1-1; D gene unclear. V lost 6 bases and J 4 bases, leaving 9 bases between the germline ends. The CDR3 is made up of 12 amino acids. In germline, CDR1 is MNHEY, CDR2 SVGEGT. The CDR3 reads CASSQGVTEAFF. Written as DNA, the CDR3 is TGTGCCAGCAGCCAAGGCGTCACTGAAGCTTTCTTT.

This clonotype has ten or more counts. The V call is TRBV29-1, the J call TRBJ1-1; D unresolved. CDR3 length: 13 amino acids. The germline V gene has CDR1 SQVTM and CDR2 ANQGSEA. With 6 bases removed from V and 2 bases from J, the gap between germline ends came to 13 bases. The CDR3 sequence: CSVNGNPNTEAFF. DNA of the CDR3: TGCAGCGTCAACGGAAACCCTAACACTGAAGCTTTCTTT.

This clonotype was counted at least ten times. This rearrangement joins TRBV28 to TRBJ1-5; a possible D gene is TRBD1 (5 bases). CDR1 is MDHEN, CDR2 SYDVKM, per germline. The CDR3 sequence is 16 residues long. V was cut by 6 bases and J by 6 bases, with 21 bases left in between. The CDR3 nucleotides read TGTGCCAGCAGCAATAATGAGAGGGGCGGCAGTCAGCCCCAGCATTTT. Its protein product is CASSNNERGGSQPQHF.

This clonotype counts as medium-sized. The rearrangement joins TRBV6-6 to TRBJ2-7; 9 nucleotides match TRBD2. The junction had 5 bases not matched to a gene; V was cut back by 2 bases and J by 3 bases. The CDR3 covers 15 residues. Looked up from germline, CDR1 is MNHNY and CDR2 is SVGAGI (reference sequence). The CDR3 region has the DNA TGTGCCAGCAGTTACACCCAGACTAGCGGCTACGAGCAGTACGTC. Translating it yields CASSYTQTSGYEQYV.

V and J are TRBV7-2 and TRBJ2-2; D is possibly TRBD1 (5 bases). V dropped 2 bases and J dropped 0 bases, with 10 bases sitting between them. The CDR3 runs to 16 residues. Germline CDR1 reads SGHTA; CDR2 reads FQGNSA. As DNA, the CDR3 is TGTGCCAGCAGCTTACTTCCGACAGCGAACACCGGGGAGCTGTTTTTT. Amino acid sequence: CASSLLPTANTGELFF.

This clonotype has ten or more counts. The V call is TRBV13, the J call TRBJ2-3, with 12 positions matching TRBD2. Germline CDR1 is PRHDT and CDR2 is FYEKMQ (reference sequence). The junction had 7 bases not matched to a gene; V was cut back by 7 bases and J by 8 bases. The CDR3 covers 14 residues. CDR3 coding DNA: TGTGCCAGCACGGTGCGGGGACTAGCGGGTACGCAGTATTTT. Protein product: CASTVRGLAGTQYF.

V is TRBV4-3 and J is TRBJ2-7; 8 nucleotides match TRBD2. This CDR3 has 16 residues. V shed 4 bases, J shed 7 bases, and the junction held 15 bases outside the gene matches. The germline CDR1 and CDR2 sequences are LGHNA and YSLEER. CDR3 amino acids: CASSPAEAGLDGEQYV. In DNA form, the CDR3 reads TGCGCCAGCAGCCCCGCAGAGGCGGGACTAGACGGTGAGCAGTACGTC.

This clonotype was counted between two and nine times. V and J are TRBV19 and TRBJ1-1, with TRBD1 matching 7 bases. The CDR3 is 14 residues long. Germline V gene lookup returns CDR1 LNHDA and CDR2 SQIVND (reference sequence). The V segment lost 4 bases and the J segment 5 bases; nucleotides outside the gene matches: 7. The CDR3 bases are TGTGCCAGTAGTACTCGACAGGGTTGGACTGAAGCTTTCTTT. This codes for CASSTRQGWTEAFF.

The sample holds many counts of this clonotype. The chain uses TRBV6-2 or TRBV6-3 and TRBJ1-5, with D unresolved. The CDR3 runs 14 residues. Trimming stripped 5 bases from V and 0 bases from J, with 8 bases between. Germline CDR1 MNHEY, CDR2 SVGEGT. CDR3 coding DNA: TGTGCCAGCAGTGGCAGATATAGCAATCAGCCCCAGCATTTT. It yields the protein CASSGRYSNQPQHF.

At least ten counts were recorded for this clonotype. The CDR3 reads CASSSGTGPYEQYV. Here the CDR3 DNA reads TGTGCCAGCAGCTCCGGGACAGGCCCCTACGAGCAGTACGTC. The rearrangement links TRBV12-3 or TRBV12-4 to TRBJ2-7, with 8 bases identical to TRBD1. There are 14 residues in the CDR3. The V and J ends lost 6 bases and 2 bases, in that order; junction bases with no gene match: 6.

This clonotype was observed at least ten times. This chain uses TRBV6-2 or TRBV6-3 with TRBJ2-7; unclear D gene. Germline V gives CDR1 MNHEY, CDR2 SVGEGT. Trimming removed 6 bases at V and 2 bases at J, with 11 bases between. The CDR3 has 13 amino acids. This chain's CDR3 is CASRQDTPYEQYF. The CDR3, as DNA: TGTGCCAGCAGACAAGACACCCCCTACGAGCAGTACTTC.

This clonotype appeared many times. This rearrangement joins TRBV5-1 to TRBJ2-2; D tentatively fits TRBD1 or TRBD2 (6 bases each). This CDR3 region has 16 residues. Trimming shortened V by 3 bases and J by 0 bases, and 12 bases separated the two germline ends. CDR1 is SGHRS, CDR2 YFSETQ, per germline. The CDR3 reads CASSSGDTSNTGELFF. As DNA, the CDR3 is TGCGCCAGCAGCTCGGGGGACACCTCGAACACCGGGGAGCTGTTTTTT.

This clonotype has more than one count but fewer than ten. The V call is TRBV6-2 or TRBV6-3, the J call TRBJ2-2, with TRBD1 matching 7 bases. Trimming took 5 bases from V and 0 from J; bases not matched to a gene: 0. The germline V gene encodes CDR1 MNHEY and CDR2 SVGEGT. This CDR3 region has 14 residues. The CDR3: CASSGQANTGELFF. In DNA, the CDR3 is TGTGCCAGCAGTGGACAGGCGAACACCGGGGAGCTGTTTTTT.

The J gene is TRBJ2-7, the V gene TRBV2, with a possible D match to TRBD2 (5 bases). This CDR3 comprises 14 residues. Germline CDR1 is SNHLY and CDR2 is FYNNEI. Deletions cut 6 bases from V and 0 bases from J, with 12 bases between. As DNA, the CDR3 is TGTGCCAGCAGGCGGACTCAGAGCTCCTACGAGCAGTACTTC. It codes for CASRRTQSSYEQYF.

This clonotype was counted ten times or more. This rearrangement joins TRBV2 to TRBJ1-1; 7 nucleotides agree with TRBD1. V shed 0 bases and J 10 bases; nucleotides not matched to a gene: 5. The germline gives CDR1 SNHLY, CDR2 FYNNEI. The CDR3 totals 13 residues. CDR3 region: CASSEAEQGGAFF. For the CDR3, the DNA is TGTGCCAGCAGTGAAGCGGAGCAGGGGGGAGCTTTCTTT.

In this sample, this clonotype turned up many times. The rearrangement uses TRBV28 and TRBJ2-7; 8 bases fit TRBD2. This CDR3 contains 13 residues. Germline V gene sequence: CDR1 MDHEN, CDR2 SYDVKM. The V segment lost 7 bases and the J segment 1 base; nucleotides outside the gene matches: 3. The CDR3 spells CASIAGGSYEQYF. The CDR3 DNA reads as TGTGCCAGCATTGCGGGGGGATCCTACGAGCAGTACTTC.

There are many counts of this clonotype. V usage is TRBV20-1 and J usage is TRBJ1-6; D unclear. The CDR3 contains 15 residues. Trimming removed 0 bases from V and 7 bases from J, with 13 bases in between. Germline V lookup: CDR1 DFQATT, CDR2 SNEGSKA (reference sequence). The CDR3 here is CSARDWTAPNSPLHF. The CDR3 DNA is TGCAGTGCTAGAGATTGGACGGCCCCGAATTCACCCCTCCACTTT.

The CDR3 spells CSASVAGGYGYTF. The CDR3 bases are TGCAGTGCTAGTGTTGCAGGGGGCTATGGCTACACCTTC. This chain connects TRBV20-1 to TRBJ1-2, with TRBD1 matching 7 bases. The CDR3 is 13 residues long. V dropped 3 bases and J dropped 4; count of bases not matched to a gene: 5. The germline V gene has CDR1 DFQATT and CDR2 SNEGSKA (reference sequence).

This clonotype showed up many times. The V and J genes are TRBV7-6 and TRBJ2-1, with 8 bases fitting TRBD2. Germline assignment: CDR1 SGHVS and CDR2 FNYEAQ. The CDR3 spans 17 residues. With 1 base clipped from V and 8 bases from J, the junction kept 13 bases outside the gene matches. In DNA, the CDR3 is TGTGCCAGCAGCTTAGTCCCGGCTAGCGGGTTGGGCCATGAGCAGTTCTTC. It codes for CASSLVPASGLGHEQFF.

This clonotype was observed at least ten times. This chain links TRBV6-1 with TRBJ1-5, with a tentative D call TRBD1 (5 bases). The germline V and J ends were trimmed by 6 bases and 3 bases, with 9 bases remaining between them. The CDR3 sequence is 13 residues long. Germline CDR1 reads MNHNS; CDR2 reads SASEGT. The CDR3 sequence: CASSLTANQPQHF. The CDR3, as DNA: TGTGCCAGCAGCTTGACAGCCAATCAGCCCCAGCATTTT.

This clonotype was found many times. The rearrangement links TRBV3-1 to TRBJ2-3; 7 bases align to TRBD2. The CDR3 sequence is 14 residues long. The germline V gene encodes CDR1 LGHDT and CDR2 YNNKEL (reference sequence). The trim removed 4 bases at V and 5 bases at J, leaving 6 bases unmatched. CDR3 in DNA: TGTGCCAGCAGCCGGGGGGAGGGGATAGATACGCAGTATTTT. Translation: CASSRGEGIDTQYF.